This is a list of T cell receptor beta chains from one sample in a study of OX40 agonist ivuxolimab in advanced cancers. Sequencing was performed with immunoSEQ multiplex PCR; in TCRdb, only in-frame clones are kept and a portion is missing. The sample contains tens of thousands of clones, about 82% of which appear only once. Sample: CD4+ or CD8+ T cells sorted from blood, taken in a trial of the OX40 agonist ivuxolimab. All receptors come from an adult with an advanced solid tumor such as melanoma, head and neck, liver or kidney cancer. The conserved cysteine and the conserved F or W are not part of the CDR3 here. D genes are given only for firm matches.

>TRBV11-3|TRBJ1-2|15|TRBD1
ASSHSGAGGDNYGYT
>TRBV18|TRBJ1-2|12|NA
ASSPRQDDYGYT
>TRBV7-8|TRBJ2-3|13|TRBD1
ASSLRTGSTDTQY
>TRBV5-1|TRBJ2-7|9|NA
ASSLAKEQY
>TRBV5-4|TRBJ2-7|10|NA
ASSLRSRKQY
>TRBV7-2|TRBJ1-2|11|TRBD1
ASSPGQIYGYT
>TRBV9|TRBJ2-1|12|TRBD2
ASSSAGVYNEQF
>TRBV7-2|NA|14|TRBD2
ASSLKTSAGPYEQY
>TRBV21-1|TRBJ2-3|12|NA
ASSIPNSTDTQY
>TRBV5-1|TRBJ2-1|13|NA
ASSLRGRSIDEQF
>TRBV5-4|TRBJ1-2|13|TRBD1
ASSSPGQGTFGYT
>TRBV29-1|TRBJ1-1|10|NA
SDLLGNTEAF
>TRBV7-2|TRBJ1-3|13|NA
ASSLAPSSGNTIY
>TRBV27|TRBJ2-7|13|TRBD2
ASSLGLAGVNEQY
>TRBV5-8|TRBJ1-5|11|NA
ASSQLAGQPQH
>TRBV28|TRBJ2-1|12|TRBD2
ASTEGTSGNEQF
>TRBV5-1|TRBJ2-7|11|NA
ASSLKGSHEQY
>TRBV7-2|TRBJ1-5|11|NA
ASSFDGGRPQH
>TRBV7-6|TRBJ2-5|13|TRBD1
ASSVTGGGVATQY
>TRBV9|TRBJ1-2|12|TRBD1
ASSATGQGYGYT
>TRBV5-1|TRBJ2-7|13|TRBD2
ASSQLSGTSNEQY
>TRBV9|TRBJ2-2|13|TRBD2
ASSVAGGPTGELF
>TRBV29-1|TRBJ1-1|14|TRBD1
SVSSTGRYMNTEAF
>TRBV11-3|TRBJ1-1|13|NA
ASSLNQGGDTEAF
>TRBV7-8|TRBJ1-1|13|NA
ASSFENRLDTEAF
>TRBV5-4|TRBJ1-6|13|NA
ASSLGGQEYSPLH
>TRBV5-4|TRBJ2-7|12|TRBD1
ASSLTQGVGEQY
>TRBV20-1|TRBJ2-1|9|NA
SGWTGIAQF
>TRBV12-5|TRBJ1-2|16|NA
ASGLVLGTGITNYGYT
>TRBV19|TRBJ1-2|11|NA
ASSTGIRYGYT
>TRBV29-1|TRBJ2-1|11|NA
SVDKGPLNEQF
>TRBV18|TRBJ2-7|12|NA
ASSPPLSVYEQY